The 23 T cell receptor beta chains reported below all come from one sample, sequenced in a study of shared clonotypes between healthy human individuals. Clones were sequenced by immunoSEQ multiplex PCR, and TCRdb holds only the in-frame ones, with some missing. Among 2 million to 2.5 million clones, approximately 96% were seen once, and the ten largest hold roughly 0.13%. Sequenced material: naive CD4+ T cells sorted from blood. Indicated subset: CD45RA+ positively selected. The receptor source for this set is a man aged 18 to 29 in good health.

The V and J genes are TRBV19 and TRBJ1-5, with 11 bases aligning to TRBD1. The CDR3 covers 16 residues. In germline, CDR1 is LNHDA, CDR2 SQIVND (reference sequence). V gave up 7 bases and J gave up 0 bases; unmatched junction bases: 5. CDR3 sequence: CASKTGQGDSNQPQHF. CDR3 coding DNA: TGTGCCAGTAAAACGGGACAGGGGGATAGCAATCAGCCCCAGCATTTT.

The rearrangement joins TRBV6-5 to TRBJ2-7, with a possible D match to TRBD2 (6 bases). The CDR3 loop spans 15 amino acids. Germline V gives CDR1 MNHEY, CDR2 SVGAGI. The V end lost 5 bases, the J end lost 0 bases, and 14 bases lay between the germline ends. CDR3 bases: TGTGCCAGCAGTAGGGAGGCAGGTAGCTCCTACGAGCAGTACTTC. The encoded protein is CASSREAGSSYEQYF.

The rearrangement joins TRBV25-1 to TRBJ1-6, with D maybe TRBD1 (5 bases). The CDR3 is made up of 15 amino acids. Germline assignment: CDR1 MGHDK and CDR2 SYGVNS. V shed 1 base and J shed 5 bases, with 9 bases lying between them. CDR3 sequence: CASSESLGDNSPLHF. CDR3 DNA sequence: TGTGCCAGCAGTGAATCTCTGGGGGATAATTCACCCCTCCACTTT.

V and J are TRBV5-1 and TRBJ1-5, with unresolved D. The CDR3 spans 14 residues. Germline V lookup: CDR1 SGHRS, CDR2 YFSETQ. V was shortened by 0 bases and J by 5 bases, with 9 bases between the two germline ends. The CDR3 here is CASSLDGADQPQHF. The CDR3 region has the DNA TGCGCCAGCAGCTTGGACGGTGCGGATCAGCCCCAGCATTTT.

The V gene is TRBV19, the J gene TRBJ2-2; 7 positions agree with TRBD2. V shed 7 bases, J shed 4 bases, and the junction held 12 bases outside the gene matches. CDR1 LNHDA and CDR2 SQIVND come from the germline V gene (reference sequence). The CDR3 extends over 16 amino acids. The CDR3 here is CASTMDAGVGTGELFF. In DNA, the CDR3 is TGTGCCAGTACCATGGATGCGGGAGTAGGCACCGGGGAGCTGTTTTTT.

This sequence joins TRBV5-1 and TRBJ2-7; 8 bases map to TRBD1. CDR1 SGHRS and CDR2 YFSETQ come from the germline V gene. CDR3 length equals 15 residues. V lost 1 base and J lost 6; bases outside the gene matches: 9. The CDR3 spells CASSLRAGGHVEQYF. Here the CDR3 DNA reads TGCGCCAGCAGCTTGCGGGCAGGGGGCCATGTCGAGCAGTACTTC.

This chain uses TRBV19 with TRBJ1-5; no firm D call. The V end lost 3 bases, the J end lost 3 bases, and 12 bases lay between the germline ends. This CDR3 spans 15 amino acids. Germline V CDR1 and CDR2: LNHDA, SQIVND (reference sequence). In DNA form, the CDR3 reads TGTGCCAGTAGTATGGCTTGGGGTGCCAATCAGCCCCAGCATTTT. This translates into CASSMAWGANQPQHF.

Of note for this clone: Distinct nucleotide sequences in the sample also encode this CDR3. The chain links TRBV11-2 to TRBJ2-3; D is undetermined. The CDR3 is made up of 11 amino acids. The germline CDR1 and CDR2 sequences are SGHAT and FQNNGV. V was pared by 4 bases and J by 4 bases, with 3 bases between. CDR3 nucleotide sequence: TGTGCCAGCAGCTCACCAGATACGCAGTATTTT. Protein sequence: CASSSPDTQYF.

As for this clone: Other nucleotide sequences from this sample produce the same CDR3. The chain links TRBV5-6 to TRBJ2-7; D is unresolved. Germline V gene data show CDR1 as SGHDT and CDR2 as YYEEEE. With 4 bases removed from V and 1 base from J, the gap between germline ends came to 9 bases. The CDR3 loop spans 13 amino acids. CDR3 amino acids: CASSQTRSYEQYF. In nucleotides, the CDR3 is TGTGCCAGCAGCCAAACAAGATCCTACGAGCAGTACTTC.

The chain is built from TRBV6-1 and TRBJ1-1, with D possibly matching TRBD1 (6 bases). Germline V lookup: CDR1 MNHNS, CDR2 SASEGT. This CDR3 spans 15 amino acids. Trimming removed 4 bases at V and 1 base at J, with 13 bases between. The CDR3 nucleotides are TGTGCCAGCAGTGGCTACAGGGCCTGGAACACTGAAGCTTTCTTT. Its translation: CASSGYRAWNTEAFF.

This clone showed up just a few times. The same CDR3 is also encoded by other DNA sequences in this sample. The J gene is TRBJ2-7, the V gene TRBV10-3; no firm D call. The CDR3 extends over 12 amino acids. Germline V gene lookup returns CDR1 ENHRY and CDR2 SYGVKD. With 0 bases removed from V and 4 bases from J, the gap between germline ends came to 4 bases. The CDR3, as DNA: TGTGCCATCAGTGAGTCGTCTTACGAGCAGTACTTC. Protein: CAISESSYEQYF.

Details on this clone: This sample includes further DNA sequences coding for the same CDR3. The chain combines TRBV2 with TRBJ2-7, with D perhaps TRBD2 (6 bases). V shed 4 bases and J shed 0 bases, with 13 bases lying between them. The CDR3 length is 15 residues. Germline CDR1 reads SNHLY; CDR2 reads FYNNEI. The CDR3 DNA follows: TGTGCCAGCAGTGTGCGGGGTCAGAGCTCCTACGAGCAGTACTTC. It is translated as CASSVRGQSSYEQYF.

The chain recombines TRBV4-1 with TRBJ2-1, with 12 nucleotides matching TRBD2. Trimming cost V 4 bases and J 10 bases; bases outside gene matches: 11. The CDR3 has 16 residues. The germline V gene has CDR1 MGHRA and CDR2 YSYEKL. DNA for the CDR3: TGCGCCAGCAGCCCTACCGGGACTAGCGGGCTTAAGGAGCAGTTCTTC. This encodes CASSPTGTSGLKEQFF.

The chain combines TRBV25-1 with TRBJ2-3; D is unresolved. Germline V gene data show CDR1 as MGHDK and CDR2 as SYGVNS. This CDR3 comprises 14 residues. V was shortened by 3 bases and J by 6 bases, with 13 bases between the two germline ends. The chain's CDR3 is CASSEPGRSDTQYF. In DNA, the CDR3 is TGTGCCAGCAGTGAGCCGGGCCGGTCGGATACGCAGTATTTT.

The gene calls are TRBV10-1 and TRBJ2-7; a possible D gene is TRBD1 (6 bases). Looked up from germline, CDR1 is WNHNN and CDR2 is SYGVQD (reference sequence). The CDR3 contains 14 residues. Trimming left V 6 bases short and J 1 base short, with 13 bases between. CDR3 region: CASSPGTPSYEQYF. In nucleotides, the CDR3 is TGCGCCAGCAGCCCAGGGACACCTTCCTACGAGCAGTACTTC.

This chain uses TRBV11-2 with TRBJ2-7; 9 nucleotides match TRBD1. The CDR3 is 15 amino acids. The V gene's germline CDR1 is SGHAT and CDR2 FQNNGV. V shed 3 bases, J shed 4 bases, and the junction held 7 bases outside the gene matches. The CDR3 DNA sequence: TGTGCCAGCAGCTTTGTGACAGGGGGTACGTACGAGCAGTACTTC. Translation gives CASSFVTGGTYEQYF.

The chain has TRBV10-3 and TRBJ1-4; 7 bases match TRBD1. The V and J ends lost 3 bases and 7 bases, in that order; junction bases with no gene match: 5. Germline V gene data show CDR1 as ENHRY and CDR2 as SYGVKD. This CDR3 has 14 residues. CDR3 nucleotide sequence: TGTGCCATCAGTGAAGGGGGCGAGGGTGAAAAACTGTTTTTT. It translates to CAISEGGEGEKLFF.

The chain couples TRBV13 to TRBJ2-5; 8 positions agree with TRBD1. Germline lookup yields CDR1 PRHDT and CDR2 FYEKMQ (reference sequence). The CDR3 is made up of 15 amino acids. J gave up 2 bases and V 5 bases, and 7 bases lay outside the gene matches. The CDR3 spells CASSRTGWEQETQYF. The CDR3, as DNA: TGTGCCAGCAGCAGGACAGGGTGGGAGCAAGAGACCCAGTACTTC.

The J gene is TRBJ2-6, the V gene TRBV5-1; 9 positions agree with TRBD1. Germline CDR1 SGHRS, CDR2 YFSETQ. V shed 4 bases, J shed 0 bases, and the junction held 8 bases outside the gene matches. The CDR3 runs 18 residues. DNA of the CDR3: TGCGCCAGCAGCGCCCTGACAGGGGGGGCCTCTGGGGCCAACGTCCTGACTTTC. It specifies CASSALTGGASGANVLTF.

The chain employs TRBV6-5 and TRBJ1-1; tentative D call: TRBD1 (5 bases). Germline CDR1 and CDR2: MNHEY and SVGAGI. Trimming removed 7 bases from V and 4 bases from J, with 10 bases in between. This CDR3 is 12 amino acids long. CDR3 nucleotide sequence: TGTGCCAGCAAGCGGGGGGGCACTGAAGCTTTCTTT. This translates into CASKRGGTEAFF.

CDR3 nucleotides: TGTGCCAGCAGTTACCGGCACGATAATTCACCCCTCCACTTT. Its translation: CASSYRHDNSPLHF. The genes are TRBV6-5 and TRBJ1-6, with unresolved D. The V end lost 2 bases, the J end lost 5 bases, and 7 bases lay between the germline ends. The CDR3 is made up of 14 amino acids. CDR1 and CDR2 (germline): MNHEY, SVGAGI.

CDR3 in amino acids: CASKGGANGNEQFF. CDR3 sequence (DNA): TGCGCCAGCAAAGGGGGGGCGAACGGGAATGAGCAGTTCTTC. The chain is built from TRBV5-1 and TRBJ2-1, with D possibly matching TRBD2 (7 bases). Trimming shortened V by 6 bases and J by 7 bases, and 17 bases separated the two germline ends. Germline assignment: CDR1 SGHRS and CDR2 YFSETQ. This CDR3 is 14 amino acids long.

The chain combines TRBV11-2 with TRBJ2-7, with D perhaps being TRBD1 or TRBD2 (5 bases each). Looked up from germline, CDR1 is SGHAT and CDR2 is FQNNGV. The V end was cut by 5 bases, the J end by 6 bases, with 14 bases between. The CDR3 spans 13 residues. The CDR3, as DNA: TGTGCCAGCAGCAGGGACGGCGCCGGCGAGCAGTACTTC. Amino acid sequence: CASSRDGAGEQYF. Combining the CDR3 with reference TRBV11-2 and TRBJ2-7 gives the whole variable domain EAGVAQSPRYKIIEKRQSVAFWCNPISGHATLYWYQQILGQGPKLLIQFQNNGVVDDSQLPKDRFSAERLKGVDSTLKIQPAKLEDSAVYLCASSRDGAGEQYFGPGTRLTVT.